These T cell receptor beta chains were read from a single sample in a study of Graves' ophthalmopathy and Graves' hyperthyroidism. Each CDR3 protein gets one entry after TCRdb re-called the multiplex PCR reads with MiXCR. In the table there are 200,000 to 300,000 distinct CDR3 sequences, 45% of which are singletons. Material for sequencing was peripheral blood. The source is an adult man with Graves' ophthalmopathy. CDR3s include the opening cysteine and the closing phenylalanine or tryptophan. D genes are given only for firm matches. Where a row states a size, it is once, few, many or the class of an expanded clone; other rows omit it.

CASSPTGENSPLHF	TGCGCCAGCAGTCCGACAGGGGAAAATTCACCCCTCCACTTT	TRBD1	TRBJ1-6	TRBV10-2	once
CASSELQGSNQPQHF	TGTGCCAGCAGTGAATTACAGGGAAGCAATCAGCCCCAGCATTTT	.	TRBJ1-5	TRBV25-1	once
CASSQGLNTGELFF	TGTGCCAGCAGCCAGGGTTTGAACACCGGGGAGCTGTTTTTT	.	TRBJ2-2	TRBV13	.
CASSDTGTGTNYEQYF	TGCGCCAGCAGTGACACCGGGACAGGGACTAACTACGAGCAGTACTTC	TRBD1	TRBJ2-7	TRBV10-2	.
CSATRTGEGNTIYF	TGCAGTGCTACAAGGACAGGGGAGGGAAACACCATATATTTT	TRBD1	TRBJ1-3	TRBV20-1	.
CSAGTSFNSEQYF	TGCAGTGCCGGGACTAGCTTCAATAGCGAGCAGTACTTC	TRBD2	TRBJ2-7	TRBV20-1	few
CASSRDNYEQYF	TGCGCCAGCAGTCGGGATAACTACGAGCAGTACTTC	.	TRBJ2-7	TRBV19	.
CASREGQGAANYGYTF	TGTGCCAGCAGGGAGGGACAGGGGGCGGCAAACTATGGCTACACCTTC	TRBD1	TRBJ1-2	TRBV28	.
CASRRQRSSYEQYF	TGTGCCAGCAGGCGGCAGCGGAGCTCCTACGAGCAGTACTTC	.	TRBJ2-7	TRBV7-8	many
CSGRTGYGYTF	TGCAGTGGTAGGACAGGCTATGGCTACACCTTC	TRBD1	TRBJ1-2	TRBV20-1	once
CASSLADTDTQYF	TGTGCCAGCAGCTTAGCGGACACAGATACGCAGTATTTT	.	TRBJ2-3	TRBV11-1	.
CSARGDTDNQPQHF	TGCAGTGCTAGAGGCGACACAGACAATCAGCCCCAGCATTTT	.	TRBJ1-5	TRBV20-1	.
CASSLDGGNQPQHF	TGCGCCAGCAGCTTGGATGGAGGTAATCAGCCCCAGCATTTT	.	TRBJ1-5	TRBV5-1	many
CASSPSRGIYTEAFF	TGTGCCAGCAGCCCTTCCAGGGGGATATACACTGAAGCTTTCTTT	TRBD1	TRBJ1-1	TRBV3-1	.
CANSLQGGSYEQYF	TGCGCCAACAGCTTGCAGGGGGGATCCTACGAGCAGTACTTC	.	TRBJ2-7	TRBV5-1	.
CASSESTFDTGELFF	TGTGCCAGCAGTGAGTCTACTTTTGACACCGGGGAGCTGTTTTTT	.	TRBJ2-2	TRBV2	.
CSARVTGPNSPLHF	TGCAGTGCTAGAGTTACAGGTCCCAATTCACCCCTCCACTTT	.	TRBJ1-6	TRBV20-1	.
CASFGQRYEQYF	TGTGCCAGCTTTGGGCAACGGTACGAGCAGTACTTC	.	TRBJ2-7	TRBV19	once
CASSGPGTAYEQYF	TGTGCCAGCAGTGGACCTGGGACAGCCTACGAGCAGTACTTC	TRBD1	TRBJ2-7	TRBV28	.
CASSPRQGNGYTF	TGTGCCAGCAGCCCCCGTCAGGGAAATGGCTACACCTTC	.	TRBJ1-2	TRBV9	.
CASNESAGGGETQYF	TGCGCCAGCAATGAGTCGGCAGGGGGCGGAGAGACCCAGTACTTC	TRBD1	TRBJ2-5	TRBV10-2	once
CASSATGGGRNEQYF	TGCGCCAGCAGCGCGACGGGGGGGGGGCGGAACGAGCAGTACTTC	TRBD2	TRBJ2-7	TRBV5-1	.
CASRFETEQYF	TGCGCCAGCAGATTTGAGACGGAGCAGTACTTC	.	TRBJ2-7	TRBV10-2	many
CASSLIVRTDTQYF	TGTGCCAGCAGCTTAATAGTCCGCACAGATACGCAGTATTTT	.	TRBJ2-3	TRBV5-8	.
CAIRGTSGAHEQYF	TGTGCCATCAGGGGGACTAGCGGGGCCCACGAGCAGTACTTC	TRBD2	TRBJ2-7	TRBV10-3	few
CASSLEDLNTEAFF	TGTGCCAGCAGTTTAGAGGACTTGAACACTGAAGCTTTCTTT	.	TRBJ1-1	TRBV12-3/TRBV12-4	.
CASSIQPGPLYEQYF	TGTGCCAGCAGCATCCAACCGGGACCTCTCTACGAGCAGTACTTC	.	TRBJ2-7	TRBV7-2	.
CASSRMNTEAFF	TGTGCCAGCAGTCGCATGAACACTGAAGCTTTCTTT	.	TRBJ1-1	TRBV7-9	many
CASSLAHPPLYNSPLHF	TGTGCCAGCAGCTTAGCGCATCCCCCACTTTATAATTCACCCCTCCACTTT	.	TRBJ1-6	TRBV7-8	.
CSVVGEGYGYTF	TGCAGCGTAGTGGGGGAGGGCTATGGCTACACCTTC	.	TRBJ1-2	TRBV29-1	many
CASSWDRGKTEYGYTF	TGTGCCAGCAGCTGGGACAGGGGGAAGACGGAATATGGCTACACCTTC	TRBD1	TRBJ1-2	TRBV7-6	few
CASSHSTAPHGYTF	TGTGCCAGCAGCCATAGCACGGCCCCCCATGGCTACACCTTC	.	TRBJ1-2	TRBV7-8	.
CASSYAVYNEQFF	TGTGCCAGCAGCTACGCGGTTTACAATGAGCAGTTCTTC	.	TRBJ2-1	TRBV7-2	.
CSARGASGQETQYF	TGCAGTGCTAGAGGGGCTAGCGGCCAAGAGACCCAGTACTTC	TRBD2	TRBJ2-5	TRBV20-1	few
CSVRDGNSPLHF	TGCAGCGTTCGGGACGGAAATTCACCCCTCCACTTT	.	TRBJ1-6	TRBV29-1	few
CSVERGGGEKLFF	TGCAGCGTTGAACGGGGAGGGGGTGAAAAACTGTTTTTT	.	TRBJ1-4	TRBV29-1	few
CSAPVNEQYF	TGCAGTGCTCCTGTCAATGAGCAGTACTTC	.	TRBJ2-7	TRBV20-1	.
CASSLVGTTSEKLFF	TGTGCCAGCAGCTTAGTGGGGACAACCAGTGAAAAACTGTTTTTT	.	TRBJ1-4	TRBV2	.
CASSLPGMGYGYTF	TGTGCCAGCAGCTTACCAGGGATGGGCTATGGCTACACCTTC	.	TRBJ1-2	TRBV7-2	.
CASSPRAGENQPQHF	TGTGCCAGCAGCCCACGAGCGGGTGAGAATCAGCCCCAGCATTTT	.	TRBJ1-5	TRBV7-8	.
CASSEWGLGRSGANVLTF	TGTGCCAGCAGTGAATGGGGTTTGGGTCGCTCTGGGGCCAACGTCCTGACTTTC	.	TRBJ2-6	TRBV25-1	many
CASTAGTETYGYTF	TGTGCCAGCACCGCCGGGACAGAGACCTATGGCTACACCTTC	TRBD1	TRBJ1-2	TRBV11-3	.
CAIIRGGEAFF	TGTGCCATCATAAGGGGAGGTGAAGCTTTCTTT	.	TRBJ1-1	TRBV10-3	.
CASSLASGTGLSYEQYF	TGTGCCAGCAGCTTAGCGAGCGGGACAGGGCTTTCCTACGAGCAGTACTTC	TRBD1	TRBJ2-7	TRBV7-2	.
CASSTWTDAVNQPQHF	TGTGCCAGCAGTACCTGGACGGACGCCGTAAATCAGCCCCAGCATTTT	.	TRBJ1-5	TRBV28	.
CSARLGLADYEQYF	TGCAGCGCCCGCCTCGGACTAGCGGACTACGAGCAGTACTTC	TRBD2	TRBJ2-7	TRBV29-1	few
CASSGLQGINEKLFF	TGTGCCAGCAGTGGCCTACAGGGGATTAATGAAAAACTGTTTTTT	TRBD1	TRBJ1-4	TRBV25-1	few
CSVEGGNGNTIYF	TGCAGCGTTGAAGGGGGTAACGGAAACACCATATATTTT	.	TRBJ1-3	TRBV29-1	many
CASSPSDIHEQYF	TGTGCCAGCAGCCCTTCGGACATCCACGAGCAGTACTTC	.	TRBJ2-7	TRBV7-9	.
CASSLEEKTETQYF	TGTGCCAGCAGTTTAGAGGAGAAAACGGAGACCCAGTACTTC	.	TRBJ2-5	TRBV12-3/TRBV12-4	.
CASTIVEGAGETQYF	TGTGCCAGCACTATTGTAGAGGGGGCGGGAGAGACCCAGTACTTC	TRBD1	TRBJ2-5	TRBV11-1	.
CASSLHGASYEQYF	TGTGCCAGCAGCTTGCATGGCGCCTCCTACGAGCAGTACTTC	.	TRBJ2-7	TRBV9	.
CASIQKQNTEAFF	TGTGCCAGCATACAGAAACAGAACACTGAAGCTTTCTTT	.	TRBJ1-1	TRBV12-3/TRBV12-4	.
CASSDFSSPGWEQYF	TGTGCCAGCAGCGATTTTTCTTCCCCCGGTTGGGAGCAGTACTTC	.	TRBJ2-7	TRBV7-9	.
CASSQPSDEQYF	TGCGCCAGCAGCCAACCTAGTGACGAGCAGTACTTC	.	TRBJ2-7	TRBV4-3	once